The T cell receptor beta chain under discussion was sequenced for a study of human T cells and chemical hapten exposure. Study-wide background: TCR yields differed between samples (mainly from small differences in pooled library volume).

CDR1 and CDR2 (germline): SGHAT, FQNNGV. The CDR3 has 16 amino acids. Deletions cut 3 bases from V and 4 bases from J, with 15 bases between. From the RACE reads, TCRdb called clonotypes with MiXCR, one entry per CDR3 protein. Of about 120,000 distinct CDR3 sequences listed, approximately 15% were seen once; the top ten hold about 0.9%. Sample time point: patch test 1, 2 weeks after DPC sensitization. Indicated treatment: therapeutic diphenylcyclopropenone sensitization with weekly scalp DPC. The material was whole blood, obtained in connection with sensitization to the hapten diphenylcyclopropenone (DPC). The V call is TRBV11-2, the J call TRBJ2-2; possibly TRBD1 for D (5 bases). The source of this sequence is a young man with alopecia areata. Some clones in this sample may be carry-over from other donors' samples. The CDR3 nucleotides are TGTGCCAGCAGCTTTCACAGGCCCCCGAGCACCGGGGAGCTGTTTTTT. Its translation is CASSFHRPPSTGELFF.